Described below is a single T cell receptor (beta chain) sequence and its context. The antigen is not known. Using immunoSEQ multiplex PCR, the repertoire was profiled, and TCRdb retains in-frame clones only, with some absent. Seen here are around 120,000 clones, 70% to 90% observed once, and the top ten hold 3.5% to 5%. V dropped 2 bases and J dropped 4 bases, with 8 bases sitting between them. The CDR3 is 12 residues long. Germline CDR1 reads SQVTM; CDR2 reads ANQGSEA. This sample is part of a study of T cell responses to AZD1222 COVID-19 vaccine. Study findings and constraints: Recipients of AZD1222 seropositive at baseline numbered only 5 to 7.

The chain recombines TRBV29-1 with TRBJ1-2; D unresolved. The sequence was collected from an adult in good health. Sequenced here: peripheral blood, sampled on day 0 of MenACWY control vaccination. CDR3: CSVERASYGYTF. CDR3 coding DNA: TGCAGCGTTGAACGGGCATCCTATGGCTACACCTTC.